A selection of T cell receptor beta chains follows, all from one sample in a study of blood T cell repertoires in COVID-19. Measured with immunoSEQ multiplex PCR; TCRdb has only the in-frame clones, and not every one. Among some 390,000 clones listed, approximately 86% were seen once. Sample: peripheral blood. The receptors stem from a human donor in a cohort sampled during active COVID-19. The CDR3 runs from the conserved cysteine through the conserved F or W. Each record gives: clone size, D gene, V gene, J gene, CDR3 protein, CDR3 DNA. D genes are given only for firm matches. Only part of the rows carry a size: once, few, many, or a class if the clone is expanded.

abundance: .
d_gene: .
v_gene: TRBV4-2
j_gene: TRBJ2-1
CDR3aa: CASSPRFVDEQFF
CDR3nt: TGTGCCAGCAGCCCCAGGTTCGTTGATGAGCAGTTCTTC

abundance: .
d_gene: TRBD2
v_gene: TRBV2
j_gene: TRBJ2-3
CDR3aa: CASSANLGGTDTQYF
CDR3nt: TGTGCCAGCAGTGCAAATTTGGGAGGGACAGATACGCAGTATTTT

abundance: once
d_gene: .
v_gene: TRBV19
j_gene: TRBJ1-4
CDR3aa: CASNPTVTNEKLFF
CDR3nt: TGTGCCAGTAACCCGACTGTGACTAATGAAAAACTGTTTTTT

abundance: .
d_gene: TRBD2
v_gene: TRBV3-1/TRBV3-2
j_gene: TRBJ2-3
CDR3aa: CASSQDLAGGRDTQYF
CDR3nt: TGTGCCAGCAGCCAAGATCTGGCGGGGGGGCGCGATACGCAGTATTTT

abundance: .
d_gene: .
v_gene: TRBV6-5
j_gene: TRBJ1-1
CDR3aa: CASSLTNPGREAFF
CDR3nt: TGTGCCAGCAGTCTAACGAACCCGGGGAGAGAAGCTTTCTTT

abundance: .
d_gene: TRBD2
v_gene: TRBV4-1
j_gene: TRBJ2-3
CDR3aa: CASSQEGGPGLAGGQDTQYF
CDR3nt: TGCGCCAGCAGCCAAGAAGGGGGTCCGGGACTAGCGGGAGGGCAAGATACGCAGTATTTT

abundance: .
d_gene: TRBD1
v_gene: TRBV30
j_gene: TRBJ2-3
CDR3aa: CAWCHGQGADTQYF
CDR3nt: TGTGCCTGGTGCCATGGACAGGGGGCAGATACGCAGTATTTT

abundance: .
d_gene: .
v_gene: TRBV19
j_gene: TRBJ2-5
CDR3aa: CASSIRGDTETQYF
CDR3nt: TGTGCCAGTAGTATTCGGGGGGACACTGAGACCCAGTACTTC

abundance: .
d_gene: .
v_gene: TRBV4-1
j_gene: TRBJ2-5
CDR3aa: CASSQVGLAVETQYF
CDR3nt: TGCGCCAGCAGCCAAGTCGGGCTAGCCGTCGAGACCCAGTACTTC

abundance: .
d_gene: TRBD2
v_gene: TRBV19
j_gene: TRBJ2-2
CDR3aa: CASSILAAPGELFF
CDR3nt: TGTGCCAGTAGTATACTAGCGGCACCCGGGGAGCTGTTTTTT

abundance: .
d_gene: TRBD2
v_gene: TRBV7-3
j_gene: TRBJ2-1
CDR3aa: CASSRGGSSYNEQFF
CDR3nt: TGTGCCAGCAGCCGCGGGGGAAGCTCCTACAATGAGCAGTTCTTC

abundance: .
d_gene: TRBD1
v_gene: TRBV18
j_gene: TRBJ1-2
CDR3aa: CASSPSDRANYGYTF
CDR3nt: TGTGCCAGCTCACCATCGGACAGGGCTAACTATGGCTACACCTTC

abundance: .
d_gene: .
v_gene: TRBV18
j_gene: TRBJ1-1
CDR3aa: CASSPIPDSALMNTEAFF
CDR3nt: TGTGCCAGCTCACCTATCCCAGACAGTGCCCTCATGAACACTGAAGCTTTCTTT

abundance: .
d_gene: .
v_gene: TRBV9
j_gene: TRBJ1-2
CDR3aa: CASSVGGSYGYTF
CDR3nt: TGTGCCAGCAGCGTGGGAGGCAGCTATGGCTACACCTTC

abundance: .
d_gene: TRBD1
v_gene: TRBV28
j_gene: TRBJ2-3
CDR3aa: CASSFEGNRGRADTQYF
CDR3nt: TGTGCCAGCAGTTTCGAGGGAAACAGGGGAAGGGCAGATACGCAGTATTTT

abundance: .
d_gene: .
v_gene: TRBV5-1
j_gene: TRBJ1-6
CDR3aa: CASSLGGDRGPLHF
CDR3nt: TGCGCCAGCAGCTTGGGAGGCGACCGGGGGCCCCTCCACTTT

abundance: .
d_gene: TRBD2
v_gene: TRBV5-1
j_gene: TRBJ2-3
CDR3aa: CASSLEGRLAGGTDTQYF
CDR3nt: TGCGCCAGCAGCTTGGAAGGGCGACTAGCGGGGGGCACAGATACGCAGTATTTT

abundance: .
d_gene: .
v_gene: TRBV5-1
j_gene: TRBJ1-2
CDR3aa: CASSLEGPGEGYTF
CDR3nt: TGCGCCAGCAGCTTGGAGGGGCCAGGGGAGGGCTACACCTTC

abundance: .
d_gene: TRBD1
v_gene: TRBV2
j_gene: TRBJ2-6
CDR3aa: CASSTTGQGRQSGANVLTF
CDR3nt: TGTGCCAGCAGTACAACGGGACAGGGTCGCCAATCTGGGGCCAACGTCCTGACTTTC

abundance: .
d_gene: TRBD1
v_gene: TRBV9
j_gene: TRBJ1-1
CDR3aa: CASSVDEGARTEAFF
CDR3nt: TGTGCCAGCAGCGTAGATGAGGGGGCTAGGACTGAAGCTTTCTTT

abundance: .
d_gene: TRBD2
v_gene: TRBV2
j_gene: TRBJ2-3
CDR3aa: CASSERASGSFSTDTQYF
CDR3nt: TGTGCCAGCAGTGAAAGGGCTAGCGGGAGTTTTAGCACAGATACGCAGTATTTT

abundance: .
d_gene: .
v_gene: TRBV5-1
j_gene: TRBJ2-7
CDR3aa: CASSLGLRRGYEQYF
CDR3nt: TGCGCCAGCAGCTTGGGACTGAGGCGGGGTTACGAGCAGTACTTC

abundance: .
d_gene: .
v_gene: TRBV3-1/TRBV3-2
j_gene: TRBJ1-6
CDR3aa: CASRGKDSFNSPLHF
CDR3nt: TGTGCCAGCAGAGGGAAGGACAGCTTTAATTCACCCCTCCACTTT

abundance: .
d_gene: TRBD1
v_gene: TRBV30
j_gene: TRBJ1-2
CDR3aa: CAWSRTGGSNYGYTF
CDR3nt: TGTGCCTGGAGTCGGACAGGGGGATCGAACTATGGCTACACCTTC

abundance: .
d_gene: .
v_gene: TRBV25-1
j_gene: TRBJ2-1
CDR3aa: CASSLPGGWGNEQFF
CDR3nt: TGTGCCAGCAGCTTGCCGGGGGGCTGGGGCAATGAGCAGTTCTTC

abundance: .
d_gene: TRBD1
v_gene: TRBV29-1
j_gene: TRBJ2-1
CDR3aa: CSVAFQGGAPNEQFF
CDR3nt: TGCAGCGTTGCGTTTCAAGGGGGCGCGCCCAATGAGCAGTTCTTC

abundance: .
d_gene: TRBD1
v_gene: TRBV6-5
j_gene: TRBJ1-5
CDR3aa: CASSYSWTGGAEMHF
CDR3nt: TGTGCCAGCAGTTACTCTTGGACAGGGGGCGCGGAAATGCATTTT

abundance: .
d_gene: .
v_gene: TRBV3-1/TRBV3-2
j_gene: TRBJ1-6
CDR3aa: CASSQALLDSLPDNSPLHF
CDR3nt: TGTGCCAGCAGCCAAGCACTGTTGGACAGCCTGCCGGATAATTCACCCCTCCACTTT

abundance: .
d_gene: TRBD2
v_gene: TRBV28
j_gene: TRBJ2-3
CDR3aa: CASSLRSGTSDTQYF
CDR3nt: TGTGCCAGCAGTTTACGTAGCGGGACCTCAGATACGCAGTATTTT

abundance: once
d_gene: TRBD2
v_gene: TRBV5-1
j_gene: TRBJ2-1
CDR3aa: CASSPAFGGINEQFF
CDR3nt: TGCGCCAGCAGCCCGGCGTTCGGGGGGATCAATGAGCAGTTCTTC

abundance: .
d_gene: .
v_gene: TRBV7-9
j_gene: TRBJ1-6
CDR3aa: CASSLNPGNYNSPLHF
CDR3nt: TGTGCCAGCAGCTTAAACCCCGGGAACTATAATTCACCCCTCCACTTT

abundance: .
d_gene: .
v_gene: TRBV11-2
j_gene: TRBJ1-3
CDR3aa: CASSLFLDSSGNTIYF
CDR3nt: TGTGCCAGCAGCCTGTTTCTGGACAGCTCTGGAAACACCATATATTTT

abundance: .
d_gene: .
v_gene: TRBV7-9
j_gene: TRBJ1-5
CDR3aa: CASSLEGISNQPQHF
CDR3nt: TGTGCCAGCAGCTTAGAGGGGATAAGCAATCAGCCCCAGCATTTT

abundance: .
d_gene: TRBD2
v_gene: TRBV11-2
j_gene: TRBJ2-1
CDR3aa: CASSNYRTSGDNEQFF
CDR3nt: TGTGCCAGCAGCAACTACAGGACTAGCGGAGACAATGAGCAGTTCTTC

abundance: .
d_gene: TRBD2
v_gene: TRBV3-1/TRBV3-2
j_gene: TRBJ2-5
CDR3aa: CASSQDPTSGVRQTQYF
CDR3nt: TGTGCCAGCAGCCAAGATCCCACTAGCGGGGTTAGGCAGACCCAGTACTTC

abundance: .
d_gene: TRBD1
v_gene: TRBV5-6
j_gene: TRBJ2-5
CDR3aa: CASSETGAPYMEVQYF
CDR3nt: TGTGCCAGCAGTGAAACAGGGGCCCCGTACATGGAGGTCCAGTACTTC

abundance: .
d_gene: TRBD1
v_gene: TRBV28
j_gene: TRBJ1-5
CDR3aa: CASSEGGQGQPQHF
CDR3nt: TGTGCCAGCAGCGAAGGGGGCCAGGGTCAGCCCCAGCATTTT

abundance: .
d_gene: TRBD2
v_gene: TRBV12-5
j_gene: TRBJ2-3
CDR3aa: CASGRGSSGRVGTDTQYF
CDR3nt: TGTGCTAGTGGACGCGGATCTAGCGGGAGGGTGGGCACAGATACGCAGTATTTT

abundance: .
d_gene: TRBD2
v_gene: TRBV4-2
j_gene: TRBJ2-3
CDR3aa: CASSQDPIRGGLTDTQYF
CDR3nt: TGTGCCAGCAGCCAAGACCCCATTCGGGGGGGCCTCACAGATACGCAGTATTTT

abundance: .
d_gene: TRBD1
v_gene: TRBV6-5
j_gene: TRBJ1-3
CDR3aa: CASSGADRAGNTIYF
CDR3nt: TGTGCCAGCAGCGGAGCTGACAGGGCTGGAAACACCATATATTTT

abundance: once
d_gene: .
v_gene: TRBV12-3/TRBV12-4
j_gene: TRBJ1-5
CDR3aa: CASSSFEDQPQHF
CDR3nt: TGTGCCAGCAGTTCGTTTGAGGATCAGCCCCAGCATTTT

abundance: .
d_gene: .
v_gene: TRBV7-9
j_gene: TRBJ1-5
CDR3aa: CASSLGGTAQPQHF
CDR3nt: TGTGCCAGCAGCTTGGGGGGAACAGCTCAGCCCCAGCATTTT

abundance: .
d_gene: TRBD2
v_gene: TRBV19
j_gene: TRBJ2-2
CDR3aa: CASSPRTSGSDGGELFF
CDR3nt: TGTGCCAGTAGTCCTAGAACTAGCGGGAGTGATGGCGGGGAGCTGTTTTTT

abundance: .
d_gene: TRBD1
v_gene: TRBV29-1
j_gene: TRBJ2-1
CDR3aa: CSVGDRINEQFF
CDR3nt: TGCAGCGTGGGGGACAGGATCAATGAGCAGTTCTTC

abundance: .
d_gene: TRBD1
v_gene: TRBV30
j_gene: TRBJ1-6
CDR3aa: CAWRAPLTGVPLHF
CDR3nt: TGTGCCTGGAGGGCCCCCCTGACAGGGGTCCCCCTCCACTTT

abundance: few
d_gene: .
v_gene: TRBV25-1
j_gene: TRBJ1-6
CDR3aa: CASSSTRGYSYNSPLHF
CDR3nt: TGTGCCAGCAGTTCCACGCGAGGATACTCCTATAATTCACCCCTCCACTTT